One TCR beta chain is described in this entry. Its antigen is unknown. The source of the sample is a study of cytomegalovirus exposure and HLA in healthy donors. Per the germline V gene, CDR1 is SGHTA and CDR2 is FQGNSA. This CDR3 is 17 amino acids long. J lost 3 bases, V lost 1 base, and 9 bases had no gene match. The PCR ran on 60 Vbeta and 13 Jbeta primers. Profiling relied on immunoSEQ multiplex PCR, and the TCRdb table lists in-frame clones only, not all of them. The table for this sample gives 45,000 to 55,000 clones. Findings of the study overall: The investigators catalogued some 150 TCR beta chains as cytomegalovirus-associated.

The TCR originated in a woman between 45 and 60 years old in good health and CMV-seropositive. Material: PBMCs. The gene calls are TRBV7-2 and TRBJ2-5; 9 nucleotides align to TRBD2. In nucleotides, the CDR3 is TGTGCCAGCAGCTTAGAATGGGCTAGCGGGACTAAAGAGACCCAGTACTTC. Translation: CASSLEWASGTKETQYF. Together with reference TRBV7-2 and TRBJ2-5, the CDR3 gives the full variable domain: GAGVSQSPSNKVTEKGKDVELRCDPISGHTALYWYRQSLGQGLEFLIYFQGNSAPDKSGLPSDRFSAERTGGSVSTLTIQRTQQEDSAVYLCASSLEWASGTKETQYFGPGTRLLVL.